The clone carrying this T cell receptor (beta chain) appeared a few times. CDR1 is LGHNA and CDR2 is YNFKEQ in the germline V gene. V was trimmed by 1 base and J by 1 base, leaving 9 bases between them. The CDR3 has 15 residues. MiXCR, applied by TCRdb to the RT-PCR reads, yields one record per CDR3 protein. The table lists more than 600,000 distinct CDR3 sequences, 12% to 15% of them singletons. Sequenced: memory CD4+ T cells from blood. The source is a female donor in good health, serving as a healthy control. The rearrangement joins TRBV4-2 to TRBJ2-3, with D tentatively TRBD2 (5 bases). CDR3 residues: CASSQGNGGTDTQYF. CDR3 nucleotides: TGTGCCAGCAGCCAAGGCAACGGGGGCACAGATACGCAGTATTTT.